The rows below give T cell receptor beta chains drawn from one sample of a study of shared clonotypes between healthy human individuals. Sequencing was performed with immunoSEQ multiplex PCR; in TCRdb, only in-frame clones are kept and a portion is missing. The sample yields approximately 2.5 million clones, 90% to 95% seen once. The sample comprised naive CD4+ T cells sorted from blood. The receptors here all came from a man aged 18-30 years in good health. Each CDR3 is given with its conserved first and last residue. D genes are given only for firm matches. Where a row states a size, it is once, few, many or the class of an expanded clone; other rows omit it.

d_gene,v_gene,abundance,j_gene,CDR3nt,CDR3aa
TRBD2,TRBV11-2,-,TRBJ2-3,TGTGCCAGCAGCTTATTAGCGGGGGTACTCACAGATACGCAGTATTTT,CASSLLAGVLTDTQYF
-,TRBV4-1,-,TRBJ2-5,TGCGCCAGCAGCCAAGAAAAGGGGAGAGGTGGGGAGGAGACCCAGTACTTC,CASSQEKGRGGEETQYF
-,TRBV28,-,TRBJ1-2,TGTGCCAGCAGAGCCGGGGGCTTAGGTGGCTACACCTTC,CASRAGGLGGYTF
-,TRBV10-3,-,TRBJ1-5,TGTGCCATCAGTGAGTGGGACCAAAATCAGCCCCAGCATTTT,CAISEWDQNQPQHF
TRBD2,TRBV7-8,-,TRBJ2-5,TGTGCCAGCAGCTCTCGGACTAGCGGGGGGCCCGAAGAGACCCAGTACTTC,CASSSRTSGGPEETQYF
-,TRBV10-3,-,TRBJ2-1,TGTGCCATCAGGAGGAGGGGCAGCAATGAGCAGTTCTTC,CAIRRRGSNEQFF
TRBD1,TRBV18,-,TRBJ1-2,TGTGCCAGCTACGGACAGGGGCGGCCTAACTATGGCTACACCTTC,CASYGQGRPNYGYTF
-,TRBV18,-,TRBJ2-3,TGTGCCAGCTCACTCGGGGAAAATACGCAGTATTTT,CASSLGENTQYF
-,TRBV5-6,-,TRBJ2-5,TGTGCCAGCAGCTTGATGACAGGCGCCACGGGGGAGACCCAGTACTTC,CASSLMTGATGETQYF
-,TRBV5-6,once,TRBJ2-5,TGTGCCAGCAGCGTGGGACCCACAGAGGAGACCCAGTACTTC,CASSVGPTEETQYF
-,TRBV4-2,-,TRBJ1-3,TGTGCCAGCAGCCAAGATGGAACAGGAACCTCTGGAAACACCATATATTTT,CASSQDGTGTSGNTIYF
TRBD2,TRBV9,-,TRBJ2-3,TGTGCCAGCAGCGATAGCGGGGGGATCACAGATACGCAGTATTTT,CASSDSGGITDTQYF
TRBD2,TRBV10-1,-,TRBJ2-1,TGCGCCAGCTCAAGCGGGGGGAGGTACAATGAGCAGTTCTTC,CASSSGGRYNEQFF
-,TRBV28,-,TRBJ2-1,TGTGCCGGGCTACCGCCGGGCAATGAGCAGTTCTTC,CAGLPPGNEQFF
-,TRBV18,-,TRBJ1-3,TGTGCCAGCTCACCACCAGGGGAAGGAAACACCATATATTTT,CASSPPGEGNTIYF
-,TRBV28,-,TRBJ1-6,TGTGCCAGCAGTTTAGAGGGGCTAAGTTCACCCCTCCACTTT,CASSLEGLSSPLHF
-,TRBV18,-,TRBJ2-2,TGTGCCAGCAAAACCATGGATACCGGGGAGCTGTTTTTT,CASKTMDTGELFF
-,TRBV5-5,-,TRBJ2-2,TGTGCCAGCAGCTTGGTGGCAACATACACCGGGGAGCTGTTTTTT,CASSLVATYTGELFF
-,TRBV28,-,TRBJ2-2,TGTGCCAGCAGCCGACAGTCGAACACCGGGGAGCTGTTTTTT,CASSRQSNTGELFF
-,TRBV27,-,TRBJ2-7,TGTGCCAGCAGTTCAACTCTACCCAGGTCCATCCTCGAGCAGTACTTC,CASSSTLPRSILEQYF
TRBD1,TRBV6-5,-,TRBJ1-6,TGTGCCAGCAGTAGCGGACAGGGGGGTTCACCCCTCCACTTT,CASSSGQGGSPLHF
-,TRBV7-2,-,TRBJ2-5,TGTGCCAGCAGCTTAGACGGGCGAGGGGAGACCCAGTACTTC,CASSLDGRGETQYF
-,TRBV10-2,-,TRBJ2-2,TGCGCCAGCAGTCACAGTACCGGGGAGCTGTTTTTT,CASSHSTGELFF
-,TRBV15,-,TRBJ1-4,TGTGCCACCAGCACCCTGACAGCGGGGGGTCTGGAAAAACTGTTTTTT,CATSTLTAGGLEKLFF
TRBD2,TRBV6-5,-,TRBJ2-1,TGTGCCAGCAGTTCCGTCGCGGGAGGCTCCTATGAGCAGTTCTTC,CASSSVAGGSYEQFF
-,TRBV6-1,-,TRBJ1-5,TGTGCCAGCACGAATAGCAATCAGCCCCAGCATTTT,CASTNSNQPQHF
TRBD1,TRBV18,-,TRBJ1-4,TGTGCCAGCTCACCACTGGACAGGGCTAATGAAAAACTGTTTTTT,CASSPLDRANEKLFF
TRBD2,TRBV5-1,-,TRBJ2-1,TGCGCCAGCAGTGATCCTAGCGGGAATGGCAATGAGCAGTTCTTC,CASSDPSGNGNEQFF
TRBD2,TRBV6-5,-,TRBJ2-1,TGTGCCAGCAGTCCTACTAGCGGGAGTCGGTTCTTC,CASSPTSGSRFF
-,TRBV6-5,once,TRBJ2-3,TGTGCCAGCAGTTACGGGCAGAAGAGCACAGATACGCAGTATTTT,CASSYGQKSTDTQYF
-,TRBV7-9,few,TRBJ1-2,TGTGCCAGCAGCTTAGACGCCTTCGGGTTCATCACCTTC,CASSLDAFGFITF
TRBD2,TRBV7-9,-,TRBJ2-5,TGTGCCAGCAGCTTAGCGGGACTAGCGGGAAGAGAGACCCAGTACTTC,CASSLAGLAGRETQYF
-,TRBV18,-,TRBJ2-7,TGTGCCAGCTCAGCAAACCTCAAGCAAAAAACCTACGAGCAGTACTTC,CASSANLKQKTYEQYF
-,TRBV27,once,TRBJ2-3,TGTGCCAGCAGTCGGGACTTCACAGATACGCAGTATTTT,CASSRDFTDTQYF
TRBD2,TRBV11-2,-,TRBJ2-1,TGTGCCAGCAGCTCTCTAGCGGGGATCTACAATGAGCAGTTCTTC,CASSSLAGIYNEQFF
-,TRBV2,-,TRBJ2-7,TGTGCCAGCAGTCCCGACAGAAGCTCCTACGAGCAGTACTTC,CASSPDRSSYEQYF
-,TRBV27,-,TRBJ1-2,TGTGCCAGCAGTTCTTGGGGGTATGGCTACACCTTC,CASSSWGYGYTF
-,TRBV21-1,-,TRBJ2-7,TGTGCCAGCAGCAAAGACGGGCAGCTTGATGGGATGAGTCCCTACGAGCAGTACTTC,CASSKDGQLDGMSPYEQYF
TRBD2,TRBV29-1,-,TRBJ2-3,TGCAGCGTCATCGGGAGGGCAGATACGCAGTATTTT,CSVIGRADTQYF
-,TRBV14,-,TRBJ2-3,TGTGCCAGCAGCCAAAACCGGGCCCTTAGGACAGATACGCAGTATTTT,CASSQNRALRTDTQYF
TRBD1,TRBV28,-,TRBJ1-5,TGTGCCAGCAGTTCTCATCGCGCGGACAGGGTTCAGCCCCAGCATTTT,CASSSHRADRVQPQHF
-,TRBV18,-,TRBJ2-3,TGTGCCAGCTCCCCTGGTGGAGCAGATACGCAGTATTTT,CASSPGGADTQYF
-,TRBV10-3,-,TRBJ1-5,TGTGCCATCACCTCGGCGGCAGAATATCGACCTAGGAATCAGCCCCAGCATTTT,CAITSAAEYRPRNQPQHF
TRBD1,TRBV6-5,once,TRBJ2-7,TGTGCCAGCAGTTCCACGGACAGGTCCTCCTACGAGCAGTACTTC,CASSSTDRSSYEQYF
-,TRBV19,few,TRBJ2-3,TGTGCCAGTAGTGTTACAGGGTCTAGCACAGATACGCAGTATTTT,CASSVTGSSTDTQYF
-,TRBV27,-,TRBJ2-6,TGTGCCAGCAGCCTAATAGGAAGCTCTGGGGCCAACGTCCTGACTTTC,CASSLIGSSGANVLTF
-,TRBV9,-,TRBJ1-5,TGTGCCAGCAGTGTCGACAGTAGCAATCAGCCCCAGCATTTT,CASSVDSSNQPQHF
-,TRBV5-5,-,TRBJ2-7,TGTGCCAGCAGCTCACAGGGTTTCTACGAGCAGTACTTC,CASSSQGFYEQYF
-,TRBV5-4,once,TRBJ2-2,TGTGCCAGCAGGCAGGACAGGAACACCGGGGAGCTGTTTTTT,CASRQDRNTGELFF
-,TRBV7-2,-,TRBJ2-5,TGTGCCAGCAGCTCCTTACCCCCGGGGGAGACCCAGTACTTC,CASSSLPPGETQYF
-,TRBV7-9,-,TRBJ1-1,TGTGCCAGCAGCTTGAACGAGGGGGGGACTGAAGCTTTCTTT,CASSLNEGGTEAFF
-,TRBV5-4,few,TRBJ1-1,TGTGCCAGCAGCTTGGCAGTGAACGGGGACACTGAAGCTTTCTTT,CASSLAVNGDTEAFF
-,TRBV12-2,-,TRBJ2-5,TGTGCAAGTCGCAAAGGGGCTGAGGAGACCCAGTACTTC,CASRKGAEETQYF
-,TRBV7-9,-,TRBJ2-2,TGTGCCAGCAGCTTAGCCCCCGCCGGGGAGCTGTTTTTT,CASSLAPAGELFF
-,TRBV7-9,once,TRBJ2-5,TGTGCCAGCAGCCGTAAAGAGACCCAGTACTTC,CASSRKETQYF
-,TRBV6-5,-,TRBJ2-7,TGTGCCAGCAGTCGCGACGGGAGCTCCTACGAGCAGTACTTC,CASSRDGSSYEQYF
TRBD2,TRBV9,-,TRBJ2-3,TGTGCCAGCAGCCCCAGAGCGGGAGCGGTGACAGATACGCAGTATTTT,CASSPRAGAVTDTQYF
-,TRBV28,-,TRBJ2-7,TGTGCCAGCAGTTTAGGTTTCACCGACCGGCTCTTGAGCTCCTACGAGCAGTACTTC,CASSLGFTDRLLSSYEQYF
-,TRBV10-1,-,TRBJ2-7,TGCGCCAGCAGTGAGGGGTTTCGGTCCGAGCAGTACTTC,CASSEGFRSEQYF